These 27 T cell receptor beta chains share one sample of origin, sequenced in a study of CD8+CD57+ T cells in acquired aplastic anemia. Genomic DNA, the template, was used for profiling of the TCR beta VDJ and CDR3. MiXCR, applied by TCRdb to the reads, yields one record per CDR3 protein. Of 90,000 to 130,000 distinct CDR3 sequences listed, 51% are singletons. What was sequenced was sorted CD4+, CD8+, or CD8+CD57+ T cells (not recorded which) from PBMCs. All receptors derive from a human donor in good health, serving as a control.

Many counts were recorded for this clonotype. J is TRBJ2-5 and V is TRBV4-2, with a tentative D call TRBD2 (6 bases). Trimming pared 0 bases from V and 1 base from J, leaving 21 bases between. The length of the CDR3 is 19 residues. Per the germline V gene, CDR1 is LGHNA and CDR2 is YNFKEQ. The CDR3 sequence: CASSQDLSGVAVIQETQYF. In DNA form, the CDR3 reads TGTGCCAGCAGCCAAGATCTGTCGGGAGTAGCGGTGATCCAAGAGACCCAGTACTTC.

The chain uses TRBV15 and TRBJ1-2; D unresolved. The CDR3 is 14 residues long. CDR1 and CDR2 from the germline V gene are LNHNV and YYDKDF (reference sequence). V was trimmed by 5 bases and J by 1 base, leaving 11 bases between them. This chain's CDR3 is CATSPPDLNYGYTF. For the CDR3, the DNA is TGTGCCACCAGCCCGCCGGACCTTAACTATGGCTACACCTTC. The complete variable domain, with remaining parts taken from reference TRBV15 and TRBJ1-2, reads DAMVIQNPRYQVTQFGKPVTLSCSQTLNHNVMYWYQQKSSQAPKLLFHYYDKDFNNEADTPDNFQSRRPNTSFCFLDIRSPGLGDTAMYLCATSPPDLNYGYTFGSGTRLTVV.

This clonotype was recorded a few times. The chain employs TRBV19 and TRBJ2-1; D is perhaps TRBD2 (5 bases). Germline V gives CDR1 LNHDA, CDR2 SQIVND (reference sequence). The CDR3 has 14 amino acids. The ends were cut back, 6 bases at V and 0 bases at J, with 9 bases in the middle. CDR3 loop: CASRRGSSYNEQFF. The DNA of the CDR3 is TGTGCCAGTAGACGAGGGAGCTCCTACAATGAGCAGTTCTTC.

The chain has TRBV2 and TRBJ2-3; D remains unclear. Per the germline V gene, CDR1 is SNHLY and CDR2 is FYNNEI. This CDR3 is 12 amino acids long. V shed 4 bases and J shed 4 bases, with 6 bases lying between them. The CDR3 loop is CASSGSADTQYF. The CDR3 nucleotides are TGTGCCAGCAGTGGTTCGGCAGATACGCAGTATTTT. Drawing the rest from reference TRBV2 and TRBJ2-3, the complete variable domain is EPEVTQTPSHQVTQMGQEVILRCVPISNHLYFYWYRQILGQKVEFLVSFYNNEISEKSEIFDDQFSVERPDGSNFTLKIRSTKLEDSAMYFCASSGSADTQYFGPGTRLTVL.

This clonotype was recorded at least ten times. The gene calls are TRBV4-1 and TRBJ2-1; possibly TRBD1 for D (6 bases). Trimming shortened V by 0 bases and J by 4 bases, and 16 bases separated the two germline ends. Germline assignment: CDR1 MGHRA and CDR2 YSYEKL. This CDR3 is 17 amino acids long. DNA of the CDR3: TGCGCCAGCAGCCAAGAACCATTGACAGGAGAATACAATGAGCAGTTCTTC. Its translation: CASSQEPLTGEYNEQFF.

This clonotype appeared a few times. The rearrangement links TRBV2 to TRBJ1-3, with 9 bases aligning to TRBD1. From germline, CDR1 is SNHLY and CDR2 FYNNEI. The CDR3 consists of 14 residues. The V and J ends lost 6 bases and 4 bases, in that order; junction bases with no gene match: 4. The CDR3 loop reads CASSDGTGGNTIYF. DNA of the CDR3: TGTGCCAGCAGCGACGGGACAGGGGGAAACACCATATATTTT. Based on the CDR3 plus reference TRBV2 and TRBJ1-3, the full variable domain is EPEVTQTPSHQVTQMGQEVILRCVPISNHLYFYWYRQILGQKVEFLVSFYNNEISEKSEIFDDQFSVERPDGSNFTLKIRSTKLEDSAMYFCASSDGTGGNTIYFGEGSWLTVV.

This chain joins TRBV7-4 and TRBJ1-2; no clear D. V was cut by 6 bases and J by 4 bases, with 9 bases left in between. The CDR3 spans 12 residues. The V gene's germline CDR1 is SGHVT and CDR2 SQSDAQ. The CDR3 protein is CASSLTRYGYTF. CDR3 nucleotide sequence: TGTGCCAGCAGTTTGACACGCTATGGCTACACCTTC.

J is TRBJ1-5 and V is TRBV24-1, with 8 bases lining up with TRBD1. This CDR3 comprises 14 residues. After removal of 3 bases from V and 6 bases from J, the junction contained 3 bases not matched to a gene. CDR1 and CDR2 (germline): KGHDR, SFDVKD. DNA for the CDR3: TGTGCCACCAGTGATGGGGACAGGCGTCAGCCCCAGCATTTT. Its translation: CATSDGDRRQPQHF.

This chain connects TRBV20-1 to TRBJ2-7, with TRBD2 identical over 12 bases. V was clipped by 2 bases and J by 4 bases; unmatched bases: 6. The germline V gene has CDR1 DFQATT and CDR2 SNEGSKA (reference sequence). The CDR3 is made up of 15 amino acids. CDR3 bases: TGCAGTGCTAGAACAACTAGCGGGGGGTGGTACGAGCAGTACTTC. Translated: CSARTTSGGWYEQYF.

The chain employs TRBV7-9 and TRBJ2-6; TRBD1 matches 7 bases. From germline, CDR1 is SEHNR and CDR2 FQNEAQ (reference sequence). V lost 5 bases, J lost 2 bases, and 3 bases stayed unmatched. The length of the CDR3 is 15 residues. CDR3 bases: TGTGCCAGCAGCGTAGACAGGGCTGGGGCCAACGTCCTGACTTTC. Amino acids: CASSVDRAGANVLTF. The whole variable domain, filled in from reference TRBV7-9 and TRBJ2-6, reads DTGVSQNPRHKITKRGQNVTFRCDPISEHNRLYWYRQTLGQGPEFLTYFQNEAQLEKSRLLSDRFSAERPKGSFSTLEIQRTEQGDSAMYLCASSVDRAGANVLTFGAGSRLTVL.

The chain employs TRBV7-2 and TRBJ2-5; no reliable D call. The V and J ends lost 5 bases and 9 bases respectively, with 10 bases between them. The CDR3 has 11 residues. The germline V gene has CDR1 SGHTA and CDR2 FQGNSA. This chain's CDR3 is CASSPNQPQYF. CDR3 bases: TGTGCCAGCAGCCCAAATCAGCCCCAGTACTTC.

CDR3 nucleotides: TGTGCCAGCAGCGACGGACGGTCTAACTATGGCTACACCTTC. The encoded protein is CASSDGRSNYGYTF. The chain combines TRBV2 with TRBJ1-2; D unresolved. Trimming stripped 6 bases from V and 0 bases from J, with 11 bases between. CDR3 length equals 14 residues. The germline V gene has CDR1 SNHLY and CDR2 FYNNEI. The complete variable domain, with remaining parts taken from reference TRBV2 and TRBJ1-2, reads EPEVTQTPSHQVTQMGQEVILRCVPISNHLYFYWYRQILGQKVEFLVSFYNNEISEKSEIFDDQFSVERPDGSNFTLKIRSTKLEDSAMYFCASSDGRSNYGYTFGSGTRLTVV.

This clonotype was seen a few times. This chain uses TRBV7-8 with TRBJ2-5; no clear D. This CDR3 has 12 amino acids. V shed 5 bases and J shed 5 bases, with 9 bases lying between them. Germline CDR1 SGHVS, CDR2 FQNEAQ. The CDR3 DNA sequence: TGTGCCAGCAGCCCACGGGTGGAGACCCAGTACTTC. Amino acids: CASSPRVETQYF.

This chain links TRBV7-9 with TRBJ1-2, with D maybe TRBD1 (5 bases). The CDR3 is made up of 15 amino acids. V gave up 2 bases and J gave up 4 bases, with 14 bases separating them. Germline CDR1 SEHNR, CDR2 FQNEAQ (reference sequence). This CDR3 reads CASSLKRDPIYGYTF. The CDR3 DNA is TGTGCCAGCAGCTTAAAACGGGACCCAATCTATGGCTACACCTTC.

This clonotype was counted a few times. A much larger clone lies a single base off, so this may be a read error. J is TRBJ2-7 and V is TRBV20-1; 9 bases map to TRBD1. The germline V gene has CDR1 DFQATT and CDR2 SNEGSKA (reference sequence). The CDR3 has 13 residues. J lost 2 bases, V lost 3 bases, and 2 bases had no gene match. The CDR3 sequence is CSASGTGTYEQYF. As DNA, the CDR3 is TGCAGTGCTAGTGGGACAGGGACCTACGAGCAGTACTTC.

The table lists this clonotype with many counts. The chain has TRBV5-1 and TRBJ1-1; D possibly corresponds to TRBD1 (6 bases). This CDR3 region has 12 residues. The germline gives CDR1 SGHRS, CDR2 YFSETQ. The V and J ends lost 4 bases and 7 bases respectively, with 11 bases between them. CDR3 loop: CASSRDRIEAFF. The CDR3 DNA follows: TGCGCCAGCAGCCGAGACAGGATTGAAGCTTTCTTT.

This clonotype was counted many times. This chain joins TRBV9 and TRBJ2-3, with no clear D. Trimming cost V 0 bases and J 3 bases, with 5 bases left between them. CDR3 size: 13 residues. CDR1 is SGDLS, CDR2 YYNGEE, per germline. The CDR3 sequence: CASSVDLTDTQYF. CDR3 nucleotides: TGTGCCAGCAGCGTAGATTTGACAGATACGCAGTATTTT.

This clonotype showed up many times. The chain couples TRBV6-1 to TRBJ2-7; a weak D match, TRBD1 (6 bases). CDR1 and CDR2 (germline): MNHNS, SASEGT. V lost 6 bases to trimming and J lost 3 bases, with 18 bases between them. The CDR3 totals 15 residues. For the CDR3, the DNA is TGTGCCAGCAGACCCTCGACAGGCGAACTCTACGAGCAGTACTTC. Amino acids: CASRPSTGELYEQYF.

Only one count was recorded for this clonotype. The chain is built from TRBV12-3 or TRBV12-4 and TRBJ1-2; no firm D call. Trimming cost V 2 bases and J 8 bases, with 6 bases left between them. The CDR3 covers 11 residues. This CDR3 reads CASSLPGGYTF. For the CDR3, the DNA is TGTGCCAGCAGTTTACCGGGGGGCTACACCTTC.

This clonotype was observed once. The chain is built from TRBV4-3 and TRBJ2-1, with 10 bases that match TRBD2. Germline lookup yields CDR1 LGHNA and CDR2 YSLEER. Losses at the gene ends were 2 bases for V and 6 bases for J; bases not matched to a gene: 1. There are 14 residues in the CDR3. CDR3 amino acids: CASSQLAGVNEQFF. The CDR3 DNA is TGCGCCAGCAGCCAACTAGCGGGGGTCAATGAGCAGTTCTTC.

The chain combines TRBV20-1 with TRBJ2-7, with TRBD1 identical over 7 bases. Trimming at V came to 6 bases and at J to 4 bases, leaving 3 bases not matched to a gene. The CDR3 is made up of 11 amino acids. Germline V CDR1 and CDR2: DFQATT, SNEGSKA (reference sequence). CDR3 nucleotides: TGCAGTGCAGACAGGGTTTACGAGCAGTACTTC. Amino acid sequence: CSADRVYEQYF.

With regard to this clonotype: One end of the junction fails to match germline, which may point to a read error. This chain connects TRBV4-2 to TRBJ2-7; D may be TRBD1 (5 bases). The CDR3 is made up of 16 amino acids. Germline V lookup: CDR1 LGHNA, CDR2 YNFKEQ. The CDR3 region has the DNA TGTGCCAGCAGCCAAGATAGAGGCCAGGGTGCCTACGGGCAGTACTTC. Protein: CASSQDRGQGAYGQYF.

V usage is TRBV10-3 and J usage is TRBJ1-2; D is unresolved. The CDR3 spans 15 residues. With 5 bases removed from V and 2 bases from J, the gap between germline ends came to 15 bases. Germline V lookup: CDR1 ENHRY, CDR2 SYGVKD. The CDR3 DNA reads as TGTGCCATCAGTCTGGTGGACGGAGGGAACTATGGCTACACCTTC. Encoded protein: CAISLVDGGNYGYTF.

In its sample, this clonotype was seen many times. The rearrangement joins TRBV6-4 to TRBJ2-1, with D perhaps TRBD2 (6 bases). V lost 3 bases and J lost 0, with 9 bases in between. CDR3 length: 15 residues. Germline V gene sequence: CDR1 MRHNA, CDR2 SNTAGT. As DNA, the CDR3 is TGTGCCAGCAGTGAGGAGGGCAGCTCCTACAATGAGCAGTTCTTC. This translates into CASSEEGSSYNEQFF.

J is TRBJ2-5 and V is TRBV24-1, with D possibly TRBD1 on 5 matching bases. Trimming pared 5 bases from V and 5 bases from J, leaving 14 bases between. The CDR3 length is 14 residues. In germline, CDR1 is KGHDR, CDR2 SFDVKD. CDR3 region: CATSGGLRRETQYF. DNA of the CDR3: TGTGCCACCAGTGGGGGCCTGAGACGGGAGACCCAGTACTTC.

In this sample, this clonotype turned up many times. This chain joins TRBV5-4 and TRBJ1-6; 11 bases map to TRBD1. Trimming at V came to 2 bases and at J to 3 bases, leaving 4 bases not matched to a gene. Germline V gene data show CDR1 as SGHNT and CDR2 as YYREEE (reference sequence). The CDR3 is 17 amino acids. DNA of the CDR3: TGTGCCAGCAGCTTACGGACAGGGGGCTTCTATAATTCACCCCTCCACTTT. This encodes CASSLRTGGFYNSPLHF.

This clonotype was seen ten or more times. The chain couples TRBV7-8 to TRBJ2-1, with 12 bases matching TRBD2. V lost 1 base, J lost 3 bases, and 1 base stayed unmatched. The CDR3 length is 16 residues. The germline gives CDR1 SGHVS, CDR2 FQNEAQ. CDR3 region: CASSLGLAGVYNEQFF. CDR3 nucleotides: TGTGCCAGCAGCTTAGGACTAGCGGGGGTCTACAATGAGCAGTTCTTC.